This T cell receptor beta chain was identified during a study of tumor-infiltrating lymphocytes in primary liver carcinoma. Whole-study findings and limits: Tumors carried a top-250-clone fraction significantly exceeding that of blood (p = 0.039). Overlap between tumor regions exceeded overlap of tumor with adjacent tissue or blood.

This clonotype appeared many times. Its antigen is not identified. A primer matching the constant region was used to make TCR beta cDNA from approximately 0.45 ug of total RNA. Three-round nested multiplex PCR performed with slightly modified ARM-PCR produced the TCR beta libraries. For roughly 10 cycles apiece, the opening two PCR rounds ran with TRBV1-TRBV30 forward primers and a C-beta reverse primer. TCRdb reprocessed the multiplex PCR reads via MiXCR and lists one record per CDR3 protein. This sample has about 310,000 distinct CDR3 sequences, with approximately 58% found just once. They got blood RNA out of unsorted whole blood and also pulled out germline DNA. The CDR3 length is 14 residues. CDR1 and CDR2 from the germline V gene are SGHNT and YENEEA. V was trimmed by 5 bases and J by 4 bases, leaving 11 bases between them.

This chain links TRBV11-3 with TRBJ1-4; D remains ambiguous. Sequenced: peripheral blood. The sequence was obtained from a woman aged 30 to 39 with primary liver carcinoma and hepatitis B virus infection. The CDR3 protein is CASSIGRFNEKLFF. The CDR3 DNA is TGTGCCAGCAGCATAGGACGGTTTAATGAAAAACTGTTTTTT.